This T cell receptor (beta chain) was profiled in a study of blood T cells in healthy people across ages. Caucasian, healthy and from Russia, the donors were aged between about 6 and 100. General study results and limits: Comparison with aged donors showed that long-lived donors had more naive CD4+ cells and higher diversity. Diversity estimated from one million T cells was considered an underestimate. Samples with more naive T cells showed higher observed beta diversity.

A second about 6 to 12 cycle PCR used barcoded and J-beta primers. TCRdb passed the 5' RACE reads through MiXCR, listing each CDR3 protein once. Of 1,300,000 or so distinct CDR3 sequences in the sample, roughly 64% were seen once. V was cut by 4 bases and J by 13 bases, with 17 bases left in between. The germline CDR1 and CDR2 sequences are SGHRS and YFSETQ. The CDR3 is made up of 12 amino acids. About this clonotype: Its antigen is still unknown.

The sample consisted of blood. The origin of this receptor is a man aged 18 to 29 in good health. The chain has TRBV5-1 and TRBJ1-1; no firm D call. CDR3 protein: CASSPGLSVVFF. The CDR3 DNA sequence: TGCGCCAGCAGCCCCGGACTGTCGGTAGTTTTCTTT.